This T cell receptor beta chain was retrieved from a study of T-cell memory formation after mild COVID-19. At the level of the study: Across donors, TCR clusters were largely donor specific.

Barcoded TCR alpha and TCR beta cDNA libraries with UMIs came from 5'RACE using constant-segment primers. TCRdb called the 5' RACE reads again in MiXCR, with one record for every CDR3 protein. Of under 40,000 distinct CDR3 sequences listed, 7.7% were seen once; the top ten hold less than 30%. This CDR3 is built from 16 residues. Germline V gives CDR1 SGHTA, CDR2 FQGNSA. The germline V and J ends were trimmed by 2 bases and 1 base, with 12 bases remaining between them. Overall study findings and caveats: Memory sampled before infection contained some responding clones, suggesting cross-reactive memory joined. Contracting CD4+ clones sat mainly in CM and EM; CD8+ in EMRA.

Ten or more counts support this clonotype. Its antigen is undetermined. V is TRBV7-2 and J is TRBJ2-1; possibly TRBD2 for D (6 bases). The sample comprised PBMCs or a T cell subset sorted from them (not recorded which). This sequence was found in a man between 18 and 35 years old who had mild COVID-19 (a few samples of this study predate the infection). Cell type and time point are not known. The CDR3 loop reads CASSLLGTRSYNEQFF. The CDR3 DNA reads as TGTGCCAGCAGCTTATTAGGGACTCGTTCCTACAATGAGCAGTTCTTC.